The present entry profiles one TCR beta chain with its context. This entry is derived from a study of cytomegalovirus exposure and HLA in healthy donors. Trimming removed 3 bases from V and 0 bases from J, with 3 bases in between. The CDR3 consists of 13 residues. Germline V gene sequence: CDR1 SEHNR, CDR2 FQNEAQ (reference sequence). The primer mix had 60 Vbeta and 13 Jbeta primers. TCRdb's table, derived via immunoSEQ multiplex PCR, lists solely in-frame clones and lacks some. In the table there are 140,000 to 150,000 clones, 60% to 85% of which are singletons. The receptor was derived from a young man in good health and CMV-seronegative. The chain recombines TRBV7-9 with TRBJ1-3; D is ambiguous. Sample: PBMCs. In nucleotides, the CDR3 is TGTGCCAGCAGCTTCGTCTCTGGAAACACCATATATTTT. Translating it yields CASSFVSGNTIYF. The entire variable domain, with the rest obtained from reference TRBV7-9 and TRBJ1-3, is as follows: DTGVSQNPRHKITKRGQNVTFRCDPISEHNRLYWYRQTLGQGPEFLTYFQNEAQLEKSRLLSDRFSAERPKGSFSTLEIQRTEQGDSAMYLCASSFVSGNTIYFGEGSWLTVV.